The 31 T cell receptor beta chains below come from one sample, sequenced in a study of OX40 agonist ivuxolimab in advanced cancers. The method was immunoSEQ multiplex PCR; TCRdb's version includes in-frame clones alone and lacks a portion of them. Of some 96,000 clones listed, approximately 80% are singletons. The sample was CD4+ or CD8+ T cells sorted from blood, taken in a trial of the OX40 agonist ivuxolimab. These receptors came from an adult with an advanced solid tumor such as melanoma, head and neck, liver or kidney cancer.

This clone was observed a handful of times. The chain uses TRBV2 and TRBJ1-5; TRBD1 agrees at 8 bases. The CDR3 runs 14 residues. Per germline, CDR1 SNHLY and CDR2 FYNNEI. Unmatched junction bases numbered 6, after V lost 6 bases and J lost 5 bases. CDR3 nucleotide sequence: TGTGCCAGCAGACCGGGACAGGCGTATCAGCCCCAGCATTTT. Translating gives CASRPGQAYQPQHF.

DNA of the CDR3: TGTGCCAGCAACTCGGGTCTCAGTAGCTCCTACGAGCAGTACTTC. Encoded protein: CASNSGLSSSYEQYF. V usage is TRBV6-5 and J usage is TRBJ2-7; no reliable D call. The CDR3 spans 15 residues. V lost 7 bases, J lost 0 bases, and 16 bases lay in between. Germline loops: CDR1 MNHEY, CDR2 SVGAGI.

The chain has TRBV14 and TRBJ2-5; the D gene is possibly TRBD2 (7 bases). The germline CDR1 and CDR2 sequences are SGHDN and FVKESK. The V gene lost 4 bases and the J gene lost 2 bases, with 14 bases spanning the gap. The CDR3 consists of 15 residues. CDR3 sequence (DNA): TGTGCCAGCAGCCCGGGGGGCAGGGTGCAAGAGACCCAGTACTTC. Translated: CASSPGGRVQETQYF.

This clone has a handful of counts. CDR3 DNA: TGTGCCAGCAGCTCGGACAGTCTGTCCTACGAGCAGTACTTC. This translates into CASSSDSLSYEQYF. The V call is TRBV7-6, the J call TRBJ2-7; the D gene is possibly TRBD1 (6 bases). The CDR3 is 14 residues long. Germline loops: CDR1 SGHVS, CDR2 FNYEAQ. V lost 4 bases and J 1 base, leaving 11 bases between the germline ends.

The DNA for the CDR3 is TGCGCCAGCAGCCAAGAGCCCGGGAGCGGGTACAATGAGCAGTTCTTC. Translation gives CASSQEPGSGYNEQFF. The chain recombines TRBV4-3 with TRBJ2-1; D perhaps matches TRBD2 (6 bases). The CDR3 sequence is 16 residues long. Trimming stripped 0 bases from V and 4 bases from J, with 13 bases between. Germline V gene lookup returns CDR1 LGHNA and CDR2 YSLEER.

This chain joins TRBV19 and TRBJ2-6, with TRBD1 matching 8 bases. Germline CDR1 and CDR2: LNHDA and SQIVND (reference sequence). The CDR3 runs to 15 residues. J gave up 1 base and V 6 bases, and 2 bases lay outside the gene matches. Here the CDR3 DNA reads TGTGCCAGTAGAAGGACAGGGTCTGGGGCCAACGTCCTGACTTTC. Translated: CASRRTGSGANVLTF.

This chain connects TRBV7-2 to TRBJ1-5; the D is unclear. The length of the CDR3 is 13 residues. The ends were cut back, 5 bases at V and 4 bases at J, with 9 bases in the middle. Per germline, CDR1 SGHTA and CDR2 FQGNSA. This CDR3 reads CASSRTDNQPQHF. The CDR3, as DNA: TGTGCCAGCAGCCGGACCGATAATCAGCCCCAGCATTTT.

This chain joins TRBV7-3 and TRBJ2-1; unclear D gene. V was clipped by 2 bases and J by 7 bases, with 9 bases between them. Germline CDR1 reads SGHTA; CDR2 reads FQGTGA. The CDR3 runs to 13 residues. CDR3 DNA: TGTGCCAGCAGCTTAGGTGGGCTTAATGAGCAGTTCTTC. Encoded protein: CASSLGGLNEQFF.

The rearrangement links TRBV6-1 to TRBJ2-7, with 7 bases aligning to TRBD2. The V and J ends lost 7 bases and 7 bases, in that order; junction bases with no gene match: 16. The length of the CDR3 is 15 residues. Per germline, CDR1 MNHNS and CDR2 SASEGT. The CDR3 bases are TGTGCCAGCACCCCCCCCGGGAGGCCGATGGGGGAGCAGTACTTC. This gives the protein CASTPPGRPMGEQYF.

This chain uses TRBV5-1 with TRBJ1-2; D unclear. The CDR3 length is 14 residues. Germline V CDR1 and CDR2: SGHRS, YFSETQ. Between the trimmed V and J ends, which lost 1 base and 3 bases, there was a span of 10 bases. The CDR3 nucleotides read TGCGCCAGCAGCTTGCTGGACGGCTACTATGGCTACACCTTC. Its protein is CASSLLDGYYGYTF.

A few counts support this clone. The rearrangement uses TRBV10-2 and TRBJ2-7; D possibly corresponds to TRBD2 (5 bases). CDR1 is WSHSY and CDR2 is SAAADI in the germline V gene. This CDR3 comprises 15 residues. V lost 7 bases and J 5 bases, leaving 21 bases between the germline ends. CDR3 bases: TGCGCCAGCAAGGCTACAGCGGAAGCAACCCACGAGCAGTACTTC. This gives the protein CASKATAEATHEQYF.

V and J are TRBV6-1 and TRBJ2-7; 7 positions match TRBD1. J was trimmed by 2 bases and V by 7 bases; bases with no gene match: 5. The germline gives CDR1 MNHNS, CDR2 SASEGT. The CDR3 sequence is 13 residues long. The CDR3 loop is CASTQGVPYEQYF. The CDR3 DNA is TGTGCCAGCACTCAGGGGGTACCCTACGAGCAGTACTTC.

This clone was counted only a few times. CDR3 loop: CASRVQGAPGYTF. CDR3 sequence (DNA): TGTGCCAGCAGGGTCCAGGGGGCGCCTGGCTACACCTTC. The chain joins TRBV5-5 to TRBJ1-2; 8 nucleotides match TRBD1. Germline-derived CDR1 and CDR2 are SGHKS and YYEKEE (reference sequence). The CDR3 is 13 residues long. V was clipped by 5 bases and J by 7 bases; unmatched bases: 7.

The rearrangement links TRBV7-2 to TRBJ2-2, with 7 bases matching TRBD1. The CDR3 sequence is 17 residues long. Germline loops: CDR1 SGHTA, CDR2 FQGNSA. V dropped 4 bases and J dropped 8; count of bases not matched to a gene: 16. DNA of the CDR3: TGTGCCAGCAGCTCGCAATTAATTATCCACAGGGGTGGGGAGCTGTTTTTT. Protein sequence: CASSSQLIIHRGGELFF.

This clone came up once. The V call is TRBV7-2, the J call TRBJ1-3, with D possibly TRBD1 on 5 matching bases. Germline CDR1 SGHTA, CDR2 FQGNSA. CDR3 length equals 15 residues. The V and J ends lost 0 bases and 0 bases respectively, with 6 bases between them. This CDR3 is CASSLAGLSGNTIYF. The CDR3 nucleotides are TGTGCCAGCAGCTTAGCGGGGCTCTCTGGAAACACCATATATTTT.

This clone was seen more than once but under ten times. This rearrangement joins TRBV5-6 to TRBJ1-1, with D perhaps matching TRBD1 (5 bases). The germline CDR1 and CDR2 sequences are SGHDT and YYEEEE. The CDR3 has 14 amino acids. V lost 2 bases to trimming and J lost 2 bases, with 10 bases between them. The CDR3 DNA sequence: TGTGCCAGCAGCTTACGGGGGGTAAACACTGAAGCTTTCTTT. It codes for CASSLRGVNTEAFF.

The V and J genes are TRBV18 and TRBJ2-1, with 9 nucleotides matching TRBD2. The CDR3 length is 17 residues. V trimming: 6 bases; J trimming: 0 bases; junction bases outside the gene matches: 9. The V gene's germline CDR1 is KGHSH and CDR2 LQKENI. The chain's CDR3 is CASSPKTSGSSYNEQFF. The CDR3 DNA sequence: TGTGCCAGCTCTCCTAAGACTAGCGGCAGCTCCTACAATGAGCAGTTCTTC.

The chain links TRBV19 to TRBJ1-5, with TRBD1 as a possible D gene (5 bases). CDR3 length: 14 residues. The germline V gene encodes CDR1 LNHDA and CDR2 SQIVND (reference sequence). With 2 bases removed from V and 4 bases from J, the gap between germline ends came to 9 bases. CDR3 protein: CASSIQTGNQPQHF. The DNA of the CDR3 is TGTGCCAGTAGTATACAAACAGGTAATCAGCCCCAGCATTTT.

V usage is TRBV4-1 and J usage is TRBJ1-5; perhaps TRBD1 as D (5 bases). Germline-derived CDR1 and CDR2 are MGHRA and YSYEKL. V was shortened by 1 base and J by 5 bases, with 27 bases between the two germline ends. The CDR3 covers 20 residues. This CDR3 is CASSQGILRKVGPEDQPQHF. For the CDR3, the DNA is TGCGCCAGCAGCCAAGGAATCTTACGAAAGGTGGGACCGGAGGATCAGCCCCAGCATTTT.

In its sample, this clone was seen a few times. In nucleotides, the CDR3 is TGTGCCAGCAGTTTCCCCGGGACAGTTAATGAAAAACTGTTTTTT. Amino acids: CASSFPGTVNEKLFF. The chain joins TRBV28 to TRBJ1-4, with 7 bases lining up with TRBD1. This CDR3 is 15 amino acids long. V dropped 3 bases and J dropped 4; count of bases not matched to a gene: 5. Germline V CDR1 and CDR2: MDHEN, SYDVKM.

The chain joins TRBV6-1 to TRBJ2-3, with D possibly called TRBD1 or TRBD2 (5 bases each). The CDR3 consists of 15 residues. Per the germline V gene, CDR1 is MNHNS and CDR2 is SASEGT. The V end lost 2 bases, the J end lost 4 bases, and 13 bases lay between the germline ends. CDR3 region: CASSEYPSGPDTQYF. The CDR3 DNA follows: TGTGCCAGCAGTGAATATCCCTCGGGGCCAGATACGCAGTATTTT.

The rearrangement links TRBV7-3 to TRBJ1-6; TRBD1 aligns across 9 bases. Germline CDR1 and CDR2: SGHTA and FQGTGA. J lost 7 bases, V lost 2 bases, and 9 bases had no gene match. This CDR3 has 17 residues. In nucleotides, the CDR3 is TGTGCCAGCAGCTTAGGGAGGCAGGGACAGGGAAATTCACCCCTCCACTTT. Protein sequence: CASSLGRQGQGNSPLHF. Looking up the rest from reference TRBV7-3 and TRBJ1-6 gives the full variable domain: GAGVSQTPSNKVTEKGKYVELRCDPISGHTALYWYRQSLGQGPEFLIYFQGTGAADDSGLPNDRFFAVRPEGSVSTLKIQRTERGDSAVYLCASSLGRQGQGNSPLHFGNGTRLTVT.

The chain links TRBV5-4 to TRBJ2-2; 12 nucleotides align to TRBD1. The CDR3 has 17 residues. The ends lost 4 bases at V and 5 bases at J; junction bases unmatched: 9. The germline V gene has CDR1 SGHNT and CDR2 YYREEE (reference sequence). CDR3 sequence: CASSRRDRGLWTGELFF. CDR3 sequence (DNA): TGTGCCAGCAGCCGTCGGGACAGGGGGCTTTGGACCGGGGAGCTGTTTTTT.

The chain recombines TRBV6-5 with TRBJ1-6, with 10 bases that match TRBD1. This CDR3 has 14 amino acids. Germline CDR1 and CDR2: MNHEY and SVGAGI. The V segment lost 6 bases and the J segment 8 bases; nucleotides outside the gene matches: 4. CDR3 nucleotides: TGTGCCAGCAGCCTCGGACAGGGGGATTCACCCCTCCACTTT. This translates into CASSLGQGDSPLHF.

This rearrangement joins TRBV9 to TRBJ1-2, with 7 bases identical to TRBD1. The CDR3 has 15 residues. Per germline, CDR1 SGDLS and CDR2 YYNGEE. V gave up 3 bases and J gave up 3 bases; unmatched junction bases: 8. DNA for the CDR3: TGTGCCAGCAGCGATTGGCCAGGGGGAGACTATGGCTACACCTTC. Its translation is CASSDWPGGDYGYTF.

The gene calls are TRBV28 and TRBJ2-7, with 9 nucleotides matching TRBD1. Looked up from germline, CDR1 is MDHEN and CDR2 is SYDVKM. This CDR3 is built from 16 residues. V lost 6 bases and J lost 1; bases outside the gene matches: 10. This CDR3 reads CASRTGGGSGSYEQYF. CDR3 bases: TGTGCCAGCAGGACAGGGGGTGGTAGCGGGTCCTACGAGCAGTACTTC.

This sequence joins TRBV18 and TRBJ1-2; tentative D call: TRBD1 (5 bases). CDR3 length: 17 residues. Trimming took 1 base from V and 8 from J, leaving 23 bases between them. Germline V gives CDR1 KGHSH, CDR2 LQKENI. For the CDR3, the DNA is TGTGCCAGCTCACCACAATTATGGCCCAGGGAGGGTGGCGGCTACACCTTC. Encoded protein: CASSPQLWPREGGGYTF.

V usage is TRBV7-3 and J usage is TRBJ2-7, with TRBD1 identical over 9 bases. The CDR3 is made up of 13 amino acids. Unmatched junction bases numbered 3, after V lost 5 bases and J lost 4 bases. Germline V gene data show CDR1 as SGHTA and CDR2 as FQGTGA. The CDR3 region has the DNA TGTGCCAGCAGCCCCGACAGGGGGTACGAGCAGTACTTC. It translates to CASSPDRGYEQYF.

The chain recombines TRBV9 with TRBJ2-3; 8 bases agree with TRBD2. The J segment lost 1 base and the V segment lost 6 bases, leaving 1 base of the junction unmatched. Per germline, CDR1 SGDLS and CDR2 YYNGEE. The CDR3 loop spans 13 amino acids. CDR3 bases: TGTGCCAGCACCGGGGGGGGCACAGATACGCAGTATTTT. Amino acids: CASTGGGTDTQYF.

This chain joins TRBV19 and TRBJ1-5; the match to TRBD1 covers 8 bases. CDR1 and CDR2 from the germline V gene are LNHDA and SQIVND (reference sequence). Losses at the gene ends were 3 bases for V and 7 bases for J; bases not matched to a gene: 2. The CDR3 runs 13 residues. The CDR3 loop is CASSMDREQPQHF. CDR3 bases: TGTGCCAGTAGTATGGACAGGGAGCAGCCCCAGCATTTT.

The chain is built from TRBV14 and TRBJ2-7; D is unresolved. Germline V gene data show CDR1 as SGHDN and CDR2 as FVKESK. The CDR3 has 14 amino acids. Trimming took 4 bases from V and 6 from J, leaving 16 bases between them. The CDR3 bases are TGTGCCAGCAGCCCCTGGTCCGGAAGGATCGAGCAGTACTTC. It codes for CASSPWSGRIEQYF.